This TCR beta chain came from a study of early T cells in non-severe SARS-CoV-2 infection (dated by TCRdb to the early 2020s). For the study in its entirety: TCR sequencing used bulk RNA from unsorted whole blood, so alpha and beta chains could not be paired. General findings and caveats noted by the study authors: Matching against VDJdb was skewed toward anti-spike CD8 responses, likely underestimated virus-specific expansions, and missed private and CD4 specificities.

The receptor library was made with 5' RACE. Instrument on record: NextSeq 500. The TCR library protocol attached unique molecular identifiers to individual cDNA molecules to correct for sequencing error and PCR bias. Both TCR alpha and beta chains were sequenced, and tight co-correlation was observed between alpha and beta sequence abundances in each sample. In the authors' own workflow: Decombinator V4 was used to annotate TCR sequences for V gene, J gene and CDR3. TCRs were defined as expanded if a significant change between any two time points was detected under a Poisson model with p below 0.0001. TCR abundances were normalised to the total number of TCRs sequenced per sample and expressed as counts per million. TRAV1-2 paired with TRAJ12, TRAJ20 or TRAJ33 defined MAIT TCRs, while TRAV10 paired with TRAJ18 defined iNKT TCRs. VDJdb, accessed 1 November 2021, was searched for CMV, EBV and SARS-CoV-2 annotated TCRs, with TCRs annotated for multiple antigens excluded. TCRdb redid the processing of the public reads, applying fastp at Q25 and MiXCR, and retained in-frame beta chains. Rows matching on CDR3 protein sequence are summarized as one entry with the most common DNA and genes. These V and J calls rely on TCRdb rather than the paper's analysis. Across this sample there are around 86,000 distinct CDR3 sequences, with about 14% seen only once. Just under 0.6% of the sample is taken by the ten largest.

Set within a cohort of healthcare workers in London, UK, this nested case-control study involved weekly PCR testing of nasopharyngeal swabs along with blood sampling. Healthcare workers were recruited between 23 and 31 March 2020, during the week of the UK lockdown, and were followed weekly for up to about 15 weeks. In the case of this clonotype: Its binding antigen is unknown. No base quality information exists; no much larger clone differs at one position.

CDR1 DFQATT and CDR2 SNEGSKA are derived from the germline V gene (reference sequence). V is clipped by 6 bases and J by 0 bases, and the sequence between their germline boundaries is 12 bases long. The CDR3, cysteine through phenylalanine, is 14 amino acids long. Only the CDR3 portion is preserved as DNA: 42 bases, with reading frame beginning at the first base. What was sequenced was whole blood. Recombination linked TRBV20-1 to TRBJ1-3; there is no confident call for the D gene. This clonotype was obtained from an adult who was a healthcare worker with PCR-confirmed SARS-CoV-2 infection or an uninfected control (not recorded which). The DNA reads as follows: TGCAGTGCGCCAGAGGGAAGCTCTGGAAACACCATATATTTT. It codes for CSAPEGSSGNTIYF.